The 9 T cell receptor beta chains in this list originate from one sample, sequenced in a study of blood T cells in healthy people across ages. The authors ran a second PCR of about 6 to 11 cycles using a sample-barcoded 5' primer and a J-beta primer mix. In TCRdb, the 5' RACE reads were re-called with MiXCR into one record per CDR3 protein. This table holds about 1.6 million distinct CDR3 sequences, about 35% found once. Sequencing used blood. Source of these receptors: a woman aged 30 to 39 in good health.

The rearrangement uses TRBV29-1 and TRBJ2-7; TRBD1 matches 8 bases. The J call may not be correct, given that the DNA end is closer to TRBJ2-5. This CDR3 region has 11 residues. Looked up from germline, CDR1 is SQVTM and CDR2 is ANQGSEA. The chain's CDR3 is CSVGQGATQYF. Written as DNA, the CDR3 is TGCAGCGTTGGGCAGGGGGCGACCCAGTACTTC.

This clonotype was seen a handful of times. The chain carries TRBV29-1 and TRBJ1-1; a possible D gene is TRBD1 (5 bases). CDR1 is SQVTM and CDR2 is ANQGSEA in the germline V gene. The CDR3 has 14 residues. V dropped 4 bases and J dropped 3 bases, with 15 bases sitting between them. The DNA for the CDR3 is TGCAGCGTTGGGGTCCAGGGCGGGGACACTGAAGCTTTCTTT. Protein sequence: CSVGVQGGDTEAFF.

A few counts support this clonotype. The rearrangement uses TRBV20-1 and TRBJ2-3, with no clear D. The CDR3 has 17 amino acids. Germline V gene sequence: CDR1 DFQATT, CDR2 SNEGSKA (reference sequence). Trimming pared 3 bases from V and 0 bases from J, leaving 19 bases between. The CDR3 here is CSASGYISGLSTDTQYF. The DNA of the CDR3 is TGCAGTGCTAGTGGTTATATCTCGGGTCTTAGCACAGATACGCAGTATTTT.

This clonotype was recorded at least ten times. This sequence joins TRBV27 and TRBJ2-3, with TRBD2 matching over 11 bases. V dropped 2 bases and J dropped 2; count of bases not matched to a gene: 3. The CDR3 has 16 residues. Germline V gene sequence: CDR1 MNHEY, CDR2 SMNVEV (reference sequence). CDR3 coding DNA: TGTGCCAGCAGTTTACGACTAGCGGGACCCACAGATACGCAGTATTTT. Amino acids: CASSLRLAGPTDTQYF.

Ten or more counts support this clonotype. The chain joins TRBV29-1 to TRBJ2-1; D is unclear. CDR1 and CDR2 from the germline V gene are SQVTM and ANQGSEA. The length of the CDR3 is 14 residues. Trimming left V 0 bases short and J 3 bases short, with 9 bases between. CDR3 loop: CSVEEPTSYNEQFF. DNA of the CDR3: TGCAGCGTTGAAGAGCCGACAAGCTACAATGAGCAGTTCTTC.

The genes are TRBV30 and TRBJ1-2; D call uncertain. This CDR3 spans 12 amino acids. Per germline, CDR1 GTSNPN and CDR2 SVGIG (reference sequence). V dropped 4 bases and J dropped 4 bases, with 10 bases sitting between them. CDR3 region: CAWKTQPYGYTF. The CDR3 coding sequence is TGTGCCTGGAAGACCCAGCCCTATGGCTACACCTTC.

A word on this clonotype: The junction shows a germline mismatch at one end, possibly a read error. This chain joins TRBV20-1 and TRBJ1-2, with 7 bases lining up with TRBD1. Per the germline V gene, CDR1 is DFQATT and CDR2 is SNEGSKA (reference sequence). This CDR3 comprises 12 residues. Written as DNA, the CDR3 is TGCGGTGCGAGAAGGGGGCTGGGAGGCTACACCTTC. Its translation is CGARRGLGGYTF.

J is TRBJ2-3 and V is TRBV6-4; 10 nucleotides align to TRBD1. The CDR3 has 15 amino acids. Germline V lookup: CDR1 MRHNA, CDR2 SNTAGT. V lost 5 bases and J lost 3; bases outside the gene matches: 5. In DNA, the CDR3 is TGTGCCAGCAGTCGACAGGGGGCAGTAACAGATACGCAGTATTTT. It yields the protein CASSRQGAVTDTQYF.

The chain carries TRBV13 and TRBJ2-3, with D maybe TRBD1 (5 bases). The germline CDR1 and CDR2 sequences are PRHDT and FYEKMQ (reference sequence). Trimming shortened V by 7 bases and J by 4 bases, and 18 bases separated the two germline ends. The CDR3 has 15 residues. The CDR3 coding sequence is TGTGCCAGCAATCTAGGGGCAGGGTCGGCAGATACGCAGTATTTT. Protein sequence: CASNLGAGSADTQYF.